The clone carrying this TCR beta chain has just a few counts. The entry originates in a study of response to subunit inactivated influenza vaccine. From germline, CDR1 is SNHLY and CDR2 FYNNEI. The ends were cut back, 4 bases at V and 4 bases at J, with 11 bases in the middle. The CDR3 extends over 14 amino acids. TCRdb re-derived calls from the RT-PCR reads in MiXCR, one entry per CDR3 protein. Counted here are hundreds of thousands of distinct CDR3 sequences, approximately 7.6% occurring once; the ten biggest clones make up 10% to 15%. This clonotype was obtained from a man between 50 and 69 years old who received an inactivated influenza vaccine. Sequenced here: PBMCs from blood, sampled less than 30 months after vaccination. The rearrangement uses TRBV2 and TRBJ1-5, with D uncertain. The CDR3, as DNA: TGTGCCAGCAGTGTATTCGGCGGGAATCAGCCCCAGCATTTT. Translating it yields CASSVFGGNQPQHF.